This T cell receptor beta chain was identified during a study of T cell repertoires and HLA-DP antigens. This CDR3 region has 19 residues. V was clipped by 3 bases and J by 1 base, with 24 bases between them. Germline V gene sequence: CDR1 SGHTA, CDR2 FQGNSA. The assay was immunoSEQ multiplex PCR, and TCRdb's table has in-frame clones only and misses some. The sample includes about 120,000 clones, about 91% of them seen just once. For this clone: Its target is not known.

Findings and limits, study-wide: Total CD4+ responders were stimulated by HeLa antigen-presenting cells. Pre-culture clonality, approximately 0.04, was far below sorted CD137+ clonality of about 0.4.

The sequenced sample was CD4+ T cells from PBMCs. The clonotype originates from a woman under 30 in good health and CMV-seronegative. This sequence joins TRBV7-2 and TRBJ1-1, with a weak D call TRBD1 (5 bases). For the CDR3, the DNA is TGTGCCAGCAGCTTCCGACAGAGAACGGGTGGGGGTAGGAACACTGAAGCTTTCTTT. Amino acids: CASSFRQRTGGGRNTEAFF.